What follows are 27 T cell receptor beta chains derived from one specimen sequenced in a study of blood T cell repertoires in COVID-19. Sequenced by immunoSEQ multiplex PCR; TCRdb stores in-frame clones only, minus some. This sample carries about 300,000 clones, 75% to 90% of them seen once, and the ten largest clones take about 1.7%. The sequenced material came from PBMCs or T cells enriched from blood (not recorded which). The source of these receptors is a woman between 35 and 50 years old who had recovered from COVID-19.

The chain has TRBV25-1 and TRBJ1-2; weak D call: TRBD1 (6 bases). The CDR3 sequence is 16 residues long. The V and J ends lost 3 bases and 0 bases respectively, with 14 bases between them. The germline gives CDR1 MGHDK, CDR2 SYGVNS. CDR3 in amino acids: CASSDTGMAANYGYTF. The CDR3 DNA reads TGTGCCAGCAGTGATACAGGGATGGCCGCTAACTATGGCTACACCTTC.

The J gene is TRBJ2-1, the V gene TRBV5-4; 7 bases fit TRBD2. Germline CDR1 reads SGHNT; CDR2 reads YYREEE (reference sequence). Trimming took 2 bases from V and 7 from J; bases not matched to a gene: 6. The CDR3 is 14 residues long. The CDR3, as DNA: TGTGCCAGCAGCTTCGGGACTACGATGAATGAGCAGTTCTTC. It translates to CASSFGTTMNEQFF.

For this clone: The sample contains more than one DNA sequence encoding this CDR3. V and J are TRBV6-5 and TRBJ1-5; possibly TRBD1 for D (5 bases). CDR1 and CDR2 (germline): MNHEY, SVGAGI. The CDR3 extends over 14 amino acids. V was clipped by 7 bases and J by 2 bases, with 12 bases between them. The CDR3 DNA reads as TGTGCCAGCATCCGAGGCAGGGGCAATCAGCCCCAGCATTTT. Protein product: CASIRGRGNQPQHF.

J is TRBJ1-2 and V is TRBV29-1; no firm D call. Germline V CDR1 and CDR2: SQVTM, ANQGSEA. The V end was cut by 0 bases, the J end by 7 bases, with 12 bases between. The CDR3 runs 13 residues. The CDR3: CSVEDPREGGYTF. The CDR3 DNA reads TGCAGCGTTGAAGACCCGAGGGAGGGTGGCTACACCTTC. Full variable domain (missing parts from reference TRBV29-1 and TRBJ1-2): SAVISQKPSRDICQRGTSLTIQCQVDSQVTMMFWYRQQPGQSLTLIATANQGSEATYESGFVIDKFPISRPNLTFSTLTVSNMSPEDSSIYLCSVEDPREGGYTFGSGTRLTVV.

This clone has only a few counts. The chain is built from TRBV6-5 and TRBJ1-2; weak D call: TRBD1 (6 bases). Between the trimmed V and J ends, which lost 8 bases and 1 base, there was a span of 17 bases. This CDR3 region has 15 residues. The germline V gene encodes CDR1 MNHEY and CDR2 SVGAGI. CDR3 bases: TGTGCCAGCTTCGGGACCAGGGGCCTTAACTATGGCTACACCTTC. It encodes CASFGTRGLNYGYTF.

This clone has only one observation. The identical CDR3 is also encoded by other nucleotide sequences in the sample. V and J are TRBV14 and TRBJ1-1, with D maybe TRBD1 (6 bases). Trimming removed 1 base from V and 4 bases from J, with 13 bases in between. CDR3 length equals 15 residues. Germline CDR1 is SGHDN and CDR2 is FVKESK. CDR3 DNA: TGTGCCAGCAGCCAAGCCACAGGGAGGGGCACTGAAGCTTTCTTT. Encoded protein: CASSQATGRGTEAFF.

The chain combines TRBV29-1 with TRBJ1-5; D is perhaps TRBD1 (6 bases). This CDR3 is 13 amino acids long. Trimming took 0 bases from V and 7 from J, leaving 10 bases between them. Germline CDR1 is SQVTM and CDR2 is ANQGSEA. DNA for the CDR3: TGCAGCGTTGAAGAGGGCAGGGGACAGCCCCAGCATTTT. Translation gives CSVEEGRGQPQHF.

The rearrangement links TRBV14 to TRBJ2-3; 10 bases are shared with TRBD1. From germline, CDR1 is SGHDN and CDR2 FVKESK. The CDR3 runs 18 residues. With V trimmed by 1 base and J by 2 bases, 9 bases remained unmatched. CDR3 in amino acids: CASSQGWTGTGVTDTQYF. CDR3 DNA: TGTGCCAGCAGCCAAGGCTGGACCGGGACAGGGGTCACAGATACGCAGTATTTT.

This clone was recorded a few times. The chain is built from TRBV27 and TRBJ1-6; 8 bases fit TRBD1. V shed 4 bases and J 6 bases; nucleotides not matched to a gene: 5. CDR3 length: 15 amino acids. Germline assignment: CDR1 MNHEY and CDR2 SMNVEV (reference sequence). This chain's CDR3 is CASSSRGLGNSPLHF. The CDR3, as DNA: TGTGCCAGCAGTTCCAGGGGGCTGGGTAATTCACCCCTCCACTTT.

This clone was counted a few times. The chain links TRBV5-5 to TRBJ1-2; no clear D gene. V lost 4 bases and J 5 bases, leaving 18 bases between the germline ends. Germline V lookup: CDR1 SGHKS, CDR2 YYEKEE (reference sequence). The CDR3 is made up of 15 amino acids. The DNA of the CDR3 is TGTGCCAGCAGCCCCACCGGGTGGGGAGGTTATGGCTACACCTTC. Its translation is CASSPTGWGGYGYTF.

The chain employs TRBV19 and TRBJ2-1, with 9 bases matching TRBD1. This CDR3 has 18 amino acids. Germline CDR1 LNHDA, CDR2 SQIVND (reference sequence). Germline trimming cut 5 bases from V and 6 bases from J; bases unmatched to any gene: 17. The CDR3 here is CASSPLIKGGQGGNEQFF. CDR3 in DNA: TGTGCCAGTAGTCCACTCATCAAGGGGGGACAGGGCGGCAATGAGCAGTTCTTC.

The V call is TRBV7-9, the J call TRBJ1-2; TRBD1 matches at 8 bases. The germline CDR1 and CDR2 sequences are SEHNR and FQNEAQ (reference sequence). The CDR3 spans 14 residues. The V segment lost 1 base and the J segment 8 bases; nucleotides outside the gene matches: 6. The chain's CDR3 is CASSLGVDRVGYTF. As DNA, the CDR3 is TGTGCCAGCAGCTTAGGTGTGGACAGGGTCGGCTACACCTTC.

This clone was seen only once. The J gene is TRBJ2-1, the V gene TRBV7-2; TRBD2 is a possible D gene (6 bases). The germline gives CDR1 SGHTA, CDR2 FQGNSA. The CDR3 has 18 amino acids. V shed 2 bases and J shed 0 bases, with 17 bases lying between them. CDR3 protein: CASSLRGLAVSSYNEQFF. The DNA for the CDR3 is TGTGCCAGCAGCTTACGGGGATTAGCGGTGAGCTCCTACAATGAGCAGTTCTTC. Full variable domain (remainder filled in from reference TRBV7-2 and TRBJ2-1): GAGVSQSPSNKVTEKGKDVELRCDPISGHTALYWYRQSLGQGLEFLIYFQGNSAPDKSGLPSDRFSAERTGGSVSTLTIQRTQQEDSAVYLCASSLRGLAVSSYNEQFFGPGTRLTVL.

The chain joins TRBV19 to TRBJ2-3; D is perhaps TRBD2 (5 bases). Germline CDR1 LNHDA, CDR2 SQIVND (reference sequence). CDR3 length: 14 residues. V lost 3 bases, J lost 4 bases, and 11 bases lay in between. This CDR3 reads CASSILEGSDTQYF. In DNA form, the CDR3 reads TGTGCCAGTAGTATCCTAGAGGGATCAGATACGCAGTATTTT.

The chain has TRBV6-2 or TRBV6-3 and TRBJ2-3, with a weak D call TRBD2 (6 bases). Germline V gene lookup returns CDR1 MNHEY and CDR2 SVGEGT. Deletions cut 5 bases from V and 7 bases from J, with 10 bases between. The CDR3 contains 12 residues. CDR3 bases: TGTGCCAGCAGTCCGGGACTTTATACGCAGTATTTT. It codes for CASSPGLYTQYF.

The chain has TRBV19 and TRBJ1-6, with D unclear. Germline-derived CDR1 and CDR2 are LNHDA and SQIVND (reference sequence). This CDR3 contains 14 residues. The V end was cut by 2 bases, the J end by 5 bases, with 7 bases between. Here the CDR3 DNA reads TGTGCCAGTAGTATACGCAGGAATAATTCACCCCTCCACTTT. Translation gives CASSIRRNNSPLHF.

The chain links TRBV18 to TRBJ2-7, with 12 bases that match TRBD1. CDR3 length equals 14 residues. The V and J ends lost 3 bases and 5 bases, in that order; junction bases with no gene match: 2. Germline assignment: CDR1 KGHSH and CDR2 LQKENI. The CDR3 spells CASSPGQGANEQYF. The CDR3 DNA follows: TGTGCCAGCTCACCGGGACAGGGGGCAAACGAGCAGTACTTC.

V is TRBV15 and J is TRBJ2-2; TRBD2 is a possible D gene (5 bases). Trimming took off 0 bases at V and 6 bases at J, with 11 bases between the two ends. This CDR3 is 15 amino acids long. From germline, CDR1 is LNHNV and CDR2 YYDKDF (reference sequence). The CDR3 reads CATSRDLGVAGELFF. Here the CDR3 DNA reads TGTGCCACCAGCAGAGATCTCGGGGTCGCCGGGGAGCTGTTTTTT.

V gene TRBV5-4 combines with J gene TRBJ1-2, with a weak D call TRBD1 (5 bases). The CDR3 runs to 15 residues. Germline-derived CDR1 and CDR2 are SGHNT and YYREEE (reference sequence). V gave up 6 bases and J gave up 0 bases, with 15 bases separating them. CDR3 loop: CASNVAGRTNYGYTF. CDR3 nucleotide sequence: TGTGCCAGCAACGTTGCGGGACGGACTAACTATGGCTACACCTTC.

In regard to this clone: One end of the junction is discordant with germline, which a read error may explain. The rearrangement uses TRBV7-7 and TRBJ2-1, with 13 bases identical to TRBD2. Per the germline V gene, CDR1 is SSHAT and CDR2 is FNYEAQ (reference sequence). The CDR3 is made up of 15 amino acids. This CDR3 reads CASSPGLAGVNEQFF. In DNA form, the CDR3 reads TGTGCTAGCAGCCCAGGACTAGCGGGGGTCAATGAGCAGTTCTTC.

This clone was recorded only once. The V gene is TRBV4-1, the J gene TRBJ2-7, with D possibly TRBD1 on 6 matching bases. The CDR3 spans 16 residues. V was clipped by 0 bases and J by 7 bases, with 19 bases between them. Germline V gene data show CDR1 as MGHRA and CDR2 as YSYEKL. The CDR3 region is CASSQEGAYGAREQYF. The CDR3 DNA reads TGCGCCAGCAGCCAAGAGGGGGCGTATGGGGCGCGGGAGCAGTACTTC.

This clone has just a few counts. CDR3 region: CASSPERGGEQYF. The CDR3 DNA is TGTGCCAGCAGCCCGGAACGGGGAGGGGAGCAGTACTTC. This sequence joins TRBV5-6 and TRBJ2-7; 7 nucleotides match TRBD2. CDR3 length: 13 amino acids. V lost 4 bases, J lost 7 bases, and 8 bases stayed unmatched. Germline CDR1 is SGHDT and CDR2 is YYEEEE.

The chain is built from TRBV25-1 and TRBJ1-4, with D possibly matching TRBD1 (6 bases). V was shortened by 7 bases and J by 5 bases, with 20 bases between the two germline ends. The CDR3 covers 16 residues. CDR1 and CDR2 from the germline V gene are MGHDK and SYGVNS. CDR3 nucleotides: TGTGCCAGCATCCCCAAGGGAGGGGGTAGGAATGAAAAACTGTTTTTT. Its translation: CASIPKGGGRNEKLFF.

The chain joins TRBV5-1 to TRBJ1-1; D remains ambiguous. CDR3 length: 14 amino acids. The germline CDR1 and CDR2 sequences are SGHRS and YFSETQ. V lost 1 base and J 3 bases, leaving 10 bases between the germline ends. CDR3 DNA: TGCGCCAGCAGCTTGACAGAGAAAGACACTGAAGCTTTCTTT. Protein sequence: CASSLTEKDTEAFF.

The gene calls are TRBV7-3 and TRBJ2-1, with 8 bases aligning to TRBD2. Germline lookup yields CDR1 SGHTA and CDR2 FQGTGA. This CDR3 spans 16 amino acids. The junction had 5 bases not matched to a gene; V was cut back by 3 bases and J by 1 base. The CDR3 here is CASSLIGTSSYNEQFF. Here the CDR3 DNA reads TGTGCCAGCAGCTTGATAGGGACTAGTTCCTACAATGAGCAGTTCTTC.

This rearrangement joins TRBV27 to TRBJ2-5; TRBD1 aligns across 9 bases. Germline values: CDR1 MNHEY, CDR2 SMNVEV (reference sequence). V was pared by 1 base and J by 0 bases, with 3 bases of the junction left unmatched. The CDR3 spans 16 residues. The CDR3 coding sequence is TGTGCCAGCAGTTTATGGACAGGGGCAAACCAAGAGACCCAGTACTTC. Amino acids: CASSLWTGANQETQYF.

In DNA, the CDR3 is TGCAGCGTTGGTGCGGGGACAGCATTAAACTATGGCTACACCTTC. The encoded protein is CSVGAGTALNYGYTF. The chain combines TRBV29-1 with TRBJ1-2, with 7 nucleotides matching TRBD1. CDR1 and CDR2 (germline): SQVTM, ANQGSEA. The CDR3 sequence is 15 residues long. The J segment lost 2 bases and the V segment lost 4 bases, leaving 10 bases of the junction unmatched.